Ten or more counts support the clone carrying this T cell receptor (beta chain). Trimming stripped 4 bases from V and 9 bases from J, with 16 bases between. The CDR3 contains 14 residues. CDR1 SGHAT and CDR2 FQNNGV come from the germline V gene. The data derive from a study of early T cells in non-severe SARS-CoV-2 infection. Study-wide background: Chains stayed unpaired after sequencing of bulk RNA from unsorted whole blood.

Unique molecular identifiers (one per individual cDNA molecule) were attached. TCRdb reprocessed the 5' RACE reads with MiXCR, giving one entry per CDR3 protein. This table holds some 66,000 distinct CDR3 sequences, approximately 8.3% found once. The TCR sequence derives from an adult who was a healthcare worker with PCR-confirmed SARS-CoV-2 infection or an uninfected control (not recorded which). The chain combines TRBV11-2 with TRBJ1-3; D is unclear. Sequencing input: whole blood. For the CDR3, the DNA is TGTGCCAGCAGCTCGACGGGTGGAGGTGCCACCATATATTTT. Amino acid sequence: CASSSTGGGATIYF.